Listed below are T cell receptor beta chains from one sample, sequenced in a study of blood T cell repertoires in COVID-19. Using immunoSEQ multiplex PCR, the repertoire was profiled, and TCRdb retains in-frame clones only, with some absent. The table includes about 200,000 clones, about 85% detected once. The specimen was PBMCs or T cells enriched from blood (not recorded which). The receptors come from a man between 40 and 49 years old who had recovered from COVID-19. Each CDR3 is given with its conserved first and last residue. Fields, in order: D gene, V gene, clone size, J gene, CDR3 protein, CDR3 DNA. A D gene is named only where the DNA matches it firmly. Not every row has a clone size; where given, it reads once, few, many or a size class.

D gene: .; V gene: TRBV24-1; clone size: many; J gene: TRBJ2-3; CDR3 protein: CATSEAQGNTDTQYF; CDR3 DNA: TGTGCCACCAGTGAGGCACAGGGAAACACAGATACGCAGTATTTT
D gene: TRBD1; V gene: TRBV15; clone size: .; J gene: TRBJ1-5; CDR3 protein: CATSRGLGRGPRHDSNQPQHF; CDR3 DNA: TGTGCCACCAGCAGAGGGCTCGGCAGGGGGCCGAGACATGATAGCAATCAGCCCCAGCATTTT
D gene: .; V gene: TRBV9; clone size: .; J gene: TRBJ2-7; CDR3 protein: CASSVGSGPPYEQYF; CDR3 DNA: TGTGCCAGCAGCGTAGGGAGCGGGCCTCCCTACGAGCAGTACTTC
D gene: TRBD1; V gene: TRBV15; clone size: .; J gene: TRBJ1-4; CDR3 protein: CATSRGSKGQGSEKLFF; CDR3 DNA: TGTGCCACCAGCAGAGGATCAAAGGGACAGGGGTCGGAAAAACTGTTTTTT
D gene: TRBD2; V gene: TRBV4-1; clone size: .; J gene: TRBJ2-7; CDR3 protein: CASSQERLAGAEQYF; CDR3 DNA: TGCGCCAGCAGCCAAGAGCGACTAGCGGGAGCCGAGCAGTACTTC
D gene: .; V gene: TRBV7-2; clone size: .; J gene: TRBJ2-1; CDR3 protein: CASSLLSPVRSNEQFF; CDR3 DNA: TGTGCCAGCAGCTTATTATCCCCGGTACGTTCTAATGAGCAGTTCTTC
D gene: .; V gene: TRBV24-1; clone size: .; J gene: TRBJ2-3; CDR3 protein: CASARHPTDTQYF; CDR3 DNA: TGTGCCTCCGCCAGACACCCCACAGATACGCAGTATTTT
D gene: .; V gene: TRBV10-3; clone size: .; J gene: TRBJ2-2; CDR3 protein: CAISEARGGGPGELFF; CDR3 DNA: TGTGCCATCAGTGAGGCTAGAGGAGGGGGCCCCGGGGAGCTGTTTTTT
D gene: .; V gene: TRBV27; clone size: .; J gene: TRBJ2-7; CDR3 protein: CASRGPSASYEQYF; CDR3 DNA: TGTGCCAGCAGGGGACCTAGCGCATCCTACGAGCAGTACTTC
D gene: .; V gene: TRBV2; clone size: .; J gene: TRBJ1-4; CDR3 protein: CASRITGSRNEKLFF; CDR3 DNA: TGTGCCAGCAGGATAACAGGTTCCCGAAATGAAAAACTGTTTTTT
D gene: .; V gene: TRBV27; clone size: .; J gene: TRBJ1-2; CDR3 protein: CASSLAGPIPRGYTF; CDR3 DNA: TGTGCCAGCAGTTTAGCAGGCCCGATACCGCGTGGCTACACCTTC
D gene: .; V gene: TRBV5-1; clone size: .; J gene: TRBJ1-5; CDR3 protein: CASSLEGQPNQPQHF; CDR3 DNA: TGCGCCAGCAGCTTGGAGGGACAACCCAATCAGCCCCAGCATTTT
D gene: .; V gene: TRBV11-3; clone size: .; J gene: TRBJ2-1; CDR3 protein: CASSLANEQFF; CDR3 DNA: TGTGCCAGCAGCTTAGCAAATGAGCAGTTCTTC
D gene: .; V gene: TRBV7-9; clone size: .; J gene: TRBJ2-7; CDR3 protein: CASSLRASAYYEQYF; CDR3 DNA: TGTGCCAGCAGCTTAAGGGCTAGCGCGTACTACGAGCAGTACTTC
D gene: .; V gene: TRBV11-3; clone size: once; J gene: TRBJ2-2; CDR3 protein: CASSLDKWSSNTGELFF; CDR3 DNA: TGTGCCAGCAGCTTAGATAAGTGGAGCTCGAACACCGGGGAGCTGTTTTTT
D gene: TRBD2; V gene: TRBV19; clone size: few; J gene: TRBJ2-2; CDR3 protein: CASSIISGANTGELFF; CDR3 DNA: TGTGCCAGTAGTATTATCAGCGGGGCGAACACCGGGGAGCTGTTTTTT
D gene: .; V gene: TRBV2; clone size: .; J gene: TRBJ2-3; CDR3 protein: CASTRGRGTDTQYF; CDR3 DNA: TGTGCATCCACGCGGGGCCGGGGCACAGATACGCAGTATTTT
D gene: TRBD1; V gene: TRBV5-8; clone size: .; J gene: TRBJ2-7; CDR3 protein: CASSHRGLLYEQYF; CDR3 DNA: TGTGCCAGCAGCCACAGGGGGTTGTTATACGAGCAGTACTTC
D gene: .; V gene: TRBV2; clone size: .; J gene: TRBJ2-7; CDR3 protein: CASSPTSGTFYEQYF; CDR3 DNA: TGTGCCAGCAGCCCCACCTCCGGGACATTCTACGAGCAGTACTTC
D gene: .; V gene: TRBV7-8; clone size: .; J gene: TRBJ1-4; CDR3 protein: CASSLESTNNEKLFF; CDR3 DNA: TGTGCCAGCAGCTTAGAGAGCACCAATAATGAAAAACTGTTTTTT
D gene: .; V gene: TRBV2; clone size: .; J gene: TRBJ2-7; CDR3 protein: CASNVAQTPSYEQYF; CDR3 DNA: TGTGCCAGCAACGTCGCACAGACACCCTCCTACGAGCAGTACTTC
D gene: TRBD1; V gene: TRBV6-6; clone size: .; J gene: TRBJ1-2; CDR3 protein: CASRGTAPYGYTF; CDR3 DNA: TGTGCCAGCAGGGGGACAGCTCCCTATGGCTACACCTTC
D gene: .; V gene: TRBV7-2; clone size: once; J gene: TRBJ2-5; CDR3 protein: CASSQIRASDGKETQYF; CDR3 DNA: TGTGCCAGCAGCCAGATTAGAGCTTCTGACGGGAAAGAGACCCAGTACTTC
D gene: .; V gene: TRBV4-1; clone size: .; J gene: TRBJ2-7; CDR3 protein: CASSQVPSGGYEQYF; CDR3 DNA: TGCGCCAGCAGCCAAGTGCCGTCGGGTGGCTACGAGCAGTACTTC
D gene: TRBD2; V gene: TRBV4-1; clone size: .; J gene: TRBJ2-3; CDR3 protein: CASSQLAGDAGDTQYF; CDR3 DNA: TGCGCCAGCAGCCAACTAGCGGGAGATGCAGGAGATACGCAGTATTTT
D gene: .; V gene: TRBV29-1; clone size: .; J gene: TRBJ2-3; CDR3 protein: CSVSSLDKATDTQYF; CDR3 DNA: TGCAGCGTTAGCTCCTTGGACAAGGCCACAGATACGCAGTATTTT
D gene: TRBD1; V gene: TRBV4-1; clone size: .; J gene: TRBJ2-5; CDR3 protein: CASSQNGQGVQETQYF; CDR3 DNA: TGCGCCAGCAGCCAAAACGGACAGGGGGTACAAGAGACCCAGTACTTC
D gene: TRBD1; V gene: TRBV19; clone size: .; J gene: TRBJ2-4; CDR3 protein: CASSGRDRGLAKNIQYF; CDR3 DNA: TGTGCCAGTAGCGGTCGGGACAGGGGTTTAGCCAAAAACATTCAGTACTTC
D gene: TRBD1; V gene: TRBV6-4; clone size: once; J gene: TRBJ1-1; CDR3 protein: CASRGGWGEAFF; CDR3 DNA: TGTGCCAGCCGAGGGGGCTGGGGAGAAGCTTTCTTT
D gene: .; V gene: TRBV7-2; clone size: once; J gene: TRBJ2-7; CDR3 protein: CASSLAGRASYEQYF; CDR3 DNA: TGTGCCAGCAGCTTAGCGGGCAGGGCCTCCTACGAGCAGTACTTC
D gene: TRBD1; V gene: TRBV4-2; clone size: .; J gene: TRBJ1-5; CDR3 protein: CASSPDSGGGQPQHF; CDR3 DNA: TGTGCCAGCAGCCCAGACTCAGGGGGCGGCCAGCCCCAGCATTTT
D gene: .; V gene: TRBV7-9; clone size: .; J gene: TRBJ1-2; CDR3 protein: CASTPSPVRGEGGYTF; CDR3 DNA: TGTGCCAGCACCCCTTCCCCGGTGCGGGGGGAGGGTGGCTACACCTTC
D gene: .; V gene: TRBV12-5; clone size: .; J gene: TRBJ2-7; CDR3 protein: CASGSRVREQYF; CDR3 DNA: TGTGCTAGTGGTTCCAGGGTCCGCGAGCAGTACTTC
D gene: TRBD2; V gene: TRBV6-5; clone size: .; J gene: TRBJ2-3; CDR3 protein: CASSQTSGTADTQYF; CDR3 DNA: TGTGCCAGCAGTCAAACTAGCGGGACGGCAGATACGCAGTATTTT
D gene: .; V gene: TRBV15; clone size: .; J gene: TRBJ1-1; CDR3 protein: CATFSQGEAFF; CDR3 DNA: TGTGCCACCTTTTCGCAGGGTGAAGCTTTCTTT
D gene: .; V gene: TRBV6-2/TRBV6-3; clone size: few; J gene: TRBJ1-1; CDR3 protein: CASSYSTPGTEAFF; CDR3 DNA: TGTGCCAGCAGTTACAGTACCCCGGGCACTGAAGCTTTCTTT
D gene: TRBD1; V gene: TRBV28; clone size: .; J gene: TRBJ1-1; CDR3 protein: CASNPDREDTEAFF; CDR3 DNA: TGTGCCAGCAACCCCGACAGGGAGGACACTGAAGCTTTCTTT
D gene: TRBD1; V gene: TRBV13; clone size: .; J gene: TRBJ1-2; CDR3 protein: CASSAPTGGKGYTF; CDR3 DNA: TGTGCCAGCAGCGCCCCGACAGGGGGCAAAGGCTACACCTTC
D gene: .; V gene: TRBV28; clone size: .; J gene: TRBJ2-7; CDR3 protein: CASSLGASLAYEQYF; CDR3 DNA: TGTGCCAGCAGTTTAGGAGCATCCCTAGCCTACGAGCAGTACTTC
D gene: .; V gene: TRBV9; clone size: once; J gene: TRBJ1-3; CDR3 protein: CASSEVGGSGNTIYF; CDR3 DNA: TGTGCCAGCAGCGAAGTTGGAGGATCAGGAAACACCATATATTTT
D gene: TRBD2; V gene: TRBV2; clone size: .; J gene: TRBJ2-4; CDR3 protein: CASSYGLAGGHIQYF; CDR3 DNA: TGTGCCAGCAGTTACGGACTAGCGGGAGGGCACATTCAGTACTTC
D gene: .; V gene: TRBV5-1; clone size: .; J gene: TRBJ2-2; CDR3 protein: CASSLISGNTGELFF; CDR3 DNA: TGCGCCAGCAGCTTGATTAGCGGAAACACCGGGGAGCTGTTTTTT
D gene: .; V gene: TRBV13; clone size: .; J gene: TRBJ2-3; CDR3 protein: CASSIREPSTDTQYF; CDR3 DNA: TGTGCCAGCAGCATCAGGGAACCTAGCACAGATACGCAGTATTTT
D gene: TRBD2; V gene: TRBV9; clone size: .; J gene: TRBJ2-5; CDR3 protein: CASSIGTSGGGNQETQYF; CDR3 DNA: TGTGCCAGCAGCATCGGGACTAGCGGAGGGGGAAACCAAGAGACCCAGTACTTC
D gene: TRBD2; V gene: TRBV7-8; clone size: .; J gene: TRBJ2-3; CDR3 protein: CASTKSETSPPDTQYF; CDR3 DNA: TGTGCCAGCACCAAAAGCGAGACTAGCCCTCCCGATACGCAGTATTTT
D gene: .; V gene: TRBV2; clone size: .; J gene: TRBJ1-1; CDR3 protein: CASSEEGVGMEAFF; CDR3 DNA: TGTGCCAGCAGTGAAGAGGGGGTGGGTATGGAAGCTTTCTTT
D gene: .; V gene: TRBV2; clone size: once; J gene: TRBJ1-6; CDR3 protein: CASNQGSHEPLHF; CDR3 DNA: TGTGCCAGCAATCAGGGTTCGCATGAGCCCCTCCACTTT
D gene: TRBD2; V gene: TRBV4-1; clone size: few; J gene: TRBJ2-3; CDR3 protein: CASSQEERLGGRVRTDTQYF; CDR3 DNA: TGCGCCAGCAGCCAAGAAGAGCGGTTGGGCGGGAGGGTGAGGACAGATACGCAGTATTTT
D gene: .; V gene: TRBV7-8; clone size: .; J gene: TRBJ1-6; CDR3 protein: CASSPGQSGSPLHF; CDR3 DNA: TGTGCCAGCAGCCCCGGACAGTCTGGTTCGCCCCTCCACTTT
D gene: .; V gene: TRBV25-1; clone size: .; J gene: TRBJ2-2; CDR3 protein: CASSKTGTGELFF; CDR3 DNA: TGTGCCAGCAGTAAGACAGGCACCGGGGAGCTGTTTTTT
D gene: .; V gene: TRBV7-2; clone size: once; J gene: TRBJ1-2; CDR3 protein: CASRLQEYGYTF; CDR3 DNA: TGTGCCAGCAGACTACAGGAGTATGGCTACACCTTC
D gene: TRBD1; V gene: TRBV2; clone size: .; J gene: TRBJ2-1; CDR3 protein: CASRGQGAGDNEQFF; CDR3 DNA: TGTGCCAGCAGAGGACAGGGGGCAGGGGACAATGAGCAGTTCTTC
D gene: TRBD1; V gene: TRBV10-3; clone size: .; J gene: TRBJ1-3; CDR3 protein: CAIRADRAVGLNTIYF; CDR3 DNA: TGTGCCATCAGAGCGGACAGGGCTGTTGGTCTGAACACCATATATTTT
D gene: .; V gene: TRBV28; clone size: .; J gene: TRBJ2-2; CDR3 protein: CASSETFGVTGELFF; CDR3 DNA: TGTGCCAGCAGCGAGACATTTGGTGTCACCGGGGAGCTGTTTTTT
D gene: .; V gene: TRBV7-3; clone size: .; J gene: TRBJ2-1; CDR3 protein: CASSSSESSYNEQFF; CDR3 DNA: TGTGCCAGCAGCTCTAGCGAATCCTCCTACAATGAGCAGTTCTTC
D gene: TRBD1; V gene: TRBV30; clone size: .; J gene: TRBJ1-2; CDR3 protein: CASTGTGQYYGYTF; CDR3 DNA: TGTGCCTCTACCGGGACAGGGCAATACTATGGCTACACCTTC
D gene: .; V gene: TRBV7-2; clone size: .; J gene: TRBJ1-2; CDR3 protein: CASSPGINYGYTF; CDR3 DNA: TGTGCCAGCAGCCCCGGGATTAACTATGGCTACACCTTC
D gene: TRBD2; V gene: TRBV27; clone size: .; J gene: TRBJ2-7; CDR3 protein: CASSPLLAGELYEQYF; CDR3 DNA: TGTGCCAGCAGTCCTCTTCTAGCGGGAGAACTCTACGAGCAGTACTTC
D gene: .; V gene: TRBV29-1; clone size: .; J gene: TRBJ2-7; CDR3 protein: CSGLGPSNEQYF; CDR3 DNA: TGCAGCGGGCTTGGGCCATCGAACGAGCAGTACTTC